The sequence of this T cell receptor (beta chain) was determined in a study of OX40 agonist ivuxolimab in advanced cancers. Turning to the study itself: Partial response was recorded in three patients: one hepatocellular carcinoma and two cutaneous melanoma cases.

Germline CDR1 reads LNHNV; CDR2 reads YYDKDF (reference sequence). This CDR3 comprises 19 residues. V shed 0 bases and J shed 0 bases, with 18 bases lying between them. Study-wide results and caveats: Mean expanded clone counts were higher in CD8+ than CD4+ T cells. It was also the case that some nonresponders had low normalized T-cell clonal expansion.

Cycle 7 day 1, cycle 4 day 1, and baseline were the timepoints at which blood was sampled. Sequenced by immunoSEQ multiplex PCR; TCRdb stores in-frame clones only, minus some. The profile shows approximately 82,000 clones, about nine tenths of them singletons. With respect to this clone: Its target is not known.

This clonotype originated in an adult with an advanced solid tumor such as melanoma, head and neck, liver or kidney cancer. Sequencing used CD4+ or CD8+ T cells sorted from blood, obtained in a trial of the OX40 agonist ivuxolimab. V and J are TRBV15 and TRBJ1-3; no clear D gene. The CDR3 coding sequence is TGTGCCACCAGCAGAGATCCAATCTACCCGGGTGCCTCTGGAAACACCATATATTTT. Translation: CATSRDPIYPGASGNTIYF.